This entry lists 15 T cell receptor beta chains sequenced from one sample in a study of blood T cells in healthy people across ages. It was with a sample-barcoded 5' primer and a J-beta primer mix that a second PCR of about 7 to 12 cycles was run. MiXCR was run by TCRdb on the 5' RACE reads, yielding one entry per CDR3 protein. The sample carries about 930,000 distinct CDR3 sequences, 25% to 35% recorded once. The data were also submitted as part of a second study, on T cells of mothers and their children.

Material for sequencing was blood. Receptor source: a woman in her thirties or forties in good health.

This clonotype was detected ten times or more. The chain couples TRBV5-1 to TRBJ1-4, with D perhaps TRBD1 (5 bases). The germline CDR1 and CDR2 sequences are SGHRS and YFSETQ. The CDR3 has 16 residues. V was shortened by 0 bases and J by 0 bases, with 9 bases between the two germline ends. CDR3 in DNA: TGCGCCAGCAGCTTGGATGGGGCAGCAACTAATGAAAAACTGTTTTTT. Its translation is CASSLDGAATNEKLFF.

As concerns this clonotype: The junction and the germline gene differ at one end; a read error may be behind it. This chain joins TRBV6-5 and TRBJ2-4; D tentatively fits TRBD1 or TRBD2 (5 bases each). Matching the DNA end better, TRBJ2-7 makes the J call doubtful. In germline, CDR1 is MNHEY, CDR2 SVGAGI. This CDR3 spans 18 amino acids. The CDR3, as DNA: TGTACCAGCAGCTACTCGGGGCATAGGGCAGCTGAACCCTACGAGCAGTACTTC. Translated, it gives CTSSYSGHRAAEPYEQYF.

This clonotype was counted ten times or more. The chain uses TRBV29-1 and TRBJ2-7; a possible D gene is TRBD2 (5 bases). CDR3 length: 12 residues. Germline V gene data show CDR1 as SQVTM and CDR2 as ANQGSEA. Trimming removed 5 bases at V and 3 bases at J, with 11 bases between. The CDR3 DNA reads TGCAGCGTTAGTACCGGGGACTACGAGCAGTACTTC. Encoded protein: CSVSTGDYEQYF.

V and J are TRBV28 and TRBJ2-7; D is possibly TRBD2 (5 bases). The CDR3 runs 16 residues. The germline V gene encodes CDR1 MDHEN and CDR2 SYDVKM. The ends were cut back, 0 bases at V and 3 bases at J, with 15 bases in the middle. The CDR3 protein is CASSLWVPGLFYEQYF. In DNA form, the CDR3 reads TGTGCCAGCAGTTTATGGGTCCCGGGGTTATTCTACGAGCAGTACTTC. Full variable domain (missing parts from reference TRBV28 and TRBJ2-7): DVKVTQSSRYLVKRTGEKVFLECVQDMDHENMFWYRQDPGLGLRLIYFSYDVKMKEKGDIPEGYSVSREKKERFSLILESASTNQTSMYLCASSLWVPGLFYEQYFGPGTRLTVT.

V usage is TRBV6-5 and J usage is TRBJ1-1, with TRBD1 identical over 7 bases. Trimming at V came to 5 bases and at J to 7 bases, leaving 4 bases not matched to a gene. The CDR3 contains 12 residues. Germline CDR1 reads MNHEY; CDR2 reads SVGAGI. CDR3 nucleotides: TGTGCCAGCAGTACCGGGACAGTTGAAGCTTTCTTT. Protein product: CASSTGTVEAFF.

This clonotype appeared many times. V is TRBV7-3 and J is TRBJ2-6, with D perhaps matching TRBD1 or TRBD2 (5 bases each). The CDR3 is made up of 20 amino acids. Germline CDR1 reads SGHTA; CDR2 reads FQGTGA. Trimming stripped 0 bases from V and 2 bases from J, with 20 bases between. CDR3 nucleotide sequence: TGTGCCAGCAGCTTAACCCCGGGGACCGCCAAGGTTACTGGGGCCAACGTCCTGACTTTC. It translates to CASSLTPGTAKVTGANVLTF.

The sample holds a few counts of this clonotype. The chain combines TRBV7-2 with TRBJ2-5; possible D gene TRBD2, 6 bases. Per germline, CDR1 SGHTA and CDR2 FQGNSA. CDR3 size: 14 residues. Trimming pared 3 bases from V and 1 base from J, leaving 9 bases between. Written as DNA, the CDR3 is TGTGCCAGCAGCTTTGGGACTTCCCAAGAGACCCAGTACTTC. It specifies CASSFGTSQETQYF. Full variable domain (missing parts from reference TRBV7-2 and TRBJ2-5): GAGVSQSPSNKVTEKGKDVELRCDPISGHTALYWYRQSLGQGLEFLIYFQGNSAPDKSGLPSDRFSAERTGGSVSTLTIQRTQQEDSAVYLCASSFGTSQETQYFGPGTRLLVL.

As to this clonotype: A read error may explain this, as a much larger clone is one base away. The chain employs TRBV12-3 or TRBV12-4 and TRBJ1-2, with D possibly being TRBD1 (6 bases). V was shortened by 5 bases and J by 8 bases, with 18 bases between the two germline ends. The CDR3 length is 14 residues. The CDR3 here is CASSESDRCRGYTF. DNA for the CDR3: TGTGCCAGCAGTGAGTCCGACAGGTGTCGGGGCTACACCTTC.

This chain connects TRBV5-1 to TRBJ2-1, with TRBD2 matching over 12 bases. Germline CDR1 reads SGHRS; CDR2 reads YFSETQ. The CDR3 has 17 residues. The ends lost 6 bases at V and 9 bases at J; junction bases unmatched: 16. CDR3 DNA: TGCGCCAGCACCTTACAAGGACTAGCGGGAACTGTGGTTGAGCAGTTCTTC. Translated: CASTLQGLAGTVVEQFF.

The chain carries TRBV6-1 and TRBJ1-5; a weak D match, TRBD1 (6 bases). Germline values: CDR1 MNHNS, CDR2 SASEGT. Trimming removed 3 bases at V and 4 bases at J, with 10 bases between. The CDR3 has 14 amino acids. DNA of the CDR3: TGTGCCAGCAGTGAGACAGGCCGAAATCAGCCCCAGCATTTT. Protein: CASSETGRNQPQHF.

As concerns this clonotype: It may be a read error: a sequence one base away is much more abundant. In this CDR3 the conserved last residue, phenylalanine or tryptophan, is missing, so a read error is likely. The V call is TRBV11-2, the J call TRBJ2-7; tentative D call: TRBD2 (6 bases). The CDR3 length is 14 residues. Trimming pared 6 bases from V and 4 bases from J, leaving 16 bases between. The germline CDR1 and CDR2 sequences are SGHAT and FQNNGV. The CDR3 sequence is CASRAGGHYYEQYL. The CDR3, as DNA: TGTGCCAGCAGGGCCGGGGGTCACTATTACGAGCAGTACTTA.

This clonotype occurred many times. This chain uses TRBV27 with TRBJ2-7, with D perhaps TRBD2 (5 bases). The V gene lost 6 bases and the J gene lost 4 bases, with 13 bases spanning the gap. This CDR3 region has 13 residues. Germline assignment: CDR1 MNHEY and CDR2 SMNVEV (reference sequence). The CDR3 region has the DNA TGTGCCAGCAGCTTGGGCAGGACTTACGAGCAGTACTTC. The encoded protein is CASSLGRTYEQYF.

A word on this clonotype: At one boundary the junction diverges from the germline segment, which might be a read error. The chain combines TRBV28 with TRBJ2-4; tentative D call: TRBD2 (5 bases). The CDR3 runs 13 residues. Germline assignment: CDR1 MDHEN and CDR2 SYDVKM. The chain's CDR3 is CTSSPEVYREQYF. The CDR3, as DNA: TGTACCAGCAGCCCAGAGGTTTATAGGGAGCAGTACTTC. The full variable domain, rest sourced from reference TRBV28 and TRBJ2-4, is DVKVTQSSRYLVKRTGEKVFLECVQDMDHENMFWYRQDPGLGLRLIYFSYDVKMKEKGDIPEGYSVSREKKERFSLILESASTNQTSMYLCTSSPEVYREQYFGAGTRLSVL.

The chain couples TRBV5-1 to TRBJ2-3; D is ambiguous. The CDR3 sequence is 15 residues long. Germline loops: CDR1 SGHRS, CDR2 YFSETQ. Trimming stripped 2 bases from V and 0 bases from J, with 10 bases between. The CDR3 loop is CASSFDMASTDTQYF. The CDR3 DNA reads as TGCGCCAGCAGCTTCGACATGGCTAGCACAGATACGCAGTATTTT.

This clonotype has just a few counts. This chain uses TRBV3-1 with TRBJ2-7; 7 bases are shared with TRBD1. CDR1 is LGHDT and CDR2 is YNNKEL in the germline V gene (reference sequence). The CDR3 length is 13 residues. Trimming took 0 bases from V and 6 from J; bases not matched to a gene: 2. CDR3 sequence (DNA): TGTGCCAGCAGCCAAGAAAGGGGGCTCGAGCAGTACTTC. Protein: CASSQERGLEQYF.